The present T cell receptor beta chain was sequenced within a study of cytotoxic CD8 clonotypes in ibrutinib-treated CLL. Overall study context: Partial response was seen in 24 patients and complete response in 2; after median roughly 6 years, around 14 stayed remitted, some twelve progressed.

Broader study findings: Having risen at ibrutinib response, clonality had fallen back toward baseline by progression.

As regards this clone: Its antigen remains unidentified.

Using immunoSEQ multiplex PCR, the repertoire was profiled, and TCRdb retains in-frame clones only, with some absent. Here the sample spans more than 85,000 clones, approximately 80% being singletons. Germline V gives CDR1 SGHRS, CDR2 YFSETQ. The length of the CDR3 is 14 residues. Trimming stripped 0 bases from V and 1 base from J, with 5 bases between. This TCR derives from a human donor with chronic lymphocytic leukemia. The specimen comprised PBMCs, sampled after 24 months of ibrutinib treatment. The rearrangement uses TRBV5-1 and TRBJ1-3; no clear D gene. The DNA of the CDR3 is TGCGCCAGCAGCTTGGGGGTGTCTGGAAACACCATATATTTT. It is translated as CASSLGVSGNTIYF.